The 27 T cell receptor beta chains in this list originate from one sample, sequenced in a study of CD4 T cells in relation to SARS-CoV-2 and coronaviruses. Sequencing was performed with immunoSEQ multiplex PCR; in TCRdb, only in-frame clones are kept and a portion is missing. The repertoire includes about 21,000 clones, roughly 78% of them detected once, and about 18% sits in the top ten. No antigen is known for these receptors. The unexposed donors gave CD4+ T cells in about 2010-2019, prior to COVID-19. After less than 11 days of culture, CD4+ T cells were isolated. The sequencing input was CD4+ T cells from PBMCs, cultured in vitro. These TCRs come from a human donor in good health.

The chain uses TRBV5-1 and TRBJ1-2; a possible D gene is TRBD1 (6 bases). This CDR3 is 16 amino acids long. Trimming shortened V by 3 bases and J by 0 bases, and 15 bases separated the two germline ends. The germline V gene encodes CDR1 SGHRS and CDR2 YFSETQ. The CDR3 DNA reads as TGCGCCAGCAGCTATGGACAGCCCGGCCCTAACTATGGCTACACCTTC. Translation gives CASSYGQPGPNYGYTF. The variable domain in full, with the rest retrieved from reference TRBV5-1 and TRBJ1-2, is KAGVTQTPRYLIKTRGQQVTLSCSPISGHRSVSWYQQTPGQGLQFLFEYFSETQRNKGNFPGRFSGRQFSNSRSEMNVSTLELGDSALYLCASSYGQPGPNYGYTFGSGTRLTVV.

This chain joins TRBV10-2 and TRBJ1-1; TRBD1 is a possible D gene (5 bases). CDR3 size: 14 residues. Germline-derived CDR1 and CDR2 are WSHSY and SAAADI. V was pared by 6 bases and J by 6 bases, with 17 bases between. This CDR3 reads CASSENRKAAEAFF. CDR3 sequence (DNA): TGCGCCAGCAGCGAGAACAGGAAGGCCGCTGAAGCTTTCTTT.

The chain is built from TRBV19 and TRBJ2-3; 8 bases line up with TRBD1. The V segment lost 1 base and the J segment 6 bases; nucleotides outside the gene matches: 9. Germline V gene data show CDR1 as LNHDA and CDR2 as SQIVND (reference sequence). The CDR3 runs 16 residues. The CDR3 loop is CASSIGQGRSADTQYF. CDR3 nucleotides: TGTGCCAGTAGTATAGGACAGGGGAGAAGCGCGGATACGCAGTATTTT.

The chain recombines TRBV19 with TRBJ2-7; D possibly corresponds to TRBD1 (6 bases). CDR3 length: 14 amino acids. Germline values: CDR1 LNHDA, CDR2 SQIVND (reference sequence). V lost 8 bases to trimming and J lost 3 bases, with 17 bases between them. The CDR3 nucleotides read TGTGCCAGTTTTACAGGGAAAGGAGGCTACGAGCAGTACTTC. This gives the protein CASFTGKGGYEQYF.

This clone was recorded a few times. DNA for the CDR3: TGTGCCAGCTCACCTGTCGGGACAGGCAACAATCAGCCCCAGCATTTT. This codes for CASSPVGTGNNQPQHF. The V call is TRBV18, the J call TRBJ1-5; TRBD1 matches at 8 bases. This CDR3 has 16 amino acids. Germline CDR1 reads KGHSH; CDR2 reads LQKENI. J gave up 3 bases and V 3 bases, and 7 bases lay outside the gene matches.

The genes are TRBV5-1 and TRBJ2-1; a possible D gene is TRBD1 (6 bases). From germline, CDR1 is SGHRS and CDR2 YFSETQ. The CDR3 totals 14 residues. The V gene lost 4 bases and the J gene lost 9 bases, with 17 bases spanning the gap. CDR3 nucleotide sequence: TGCGCCAGCAGCCCAGCCCGACAGGACACTGAGCAGTTCTTC. Translated: CASSPARQDTEQFF.

The chain employs TRBV28 and TRBJ1-5, with a possible D match to TRBD1 (5 bases). The V gene lost 6 bases and the J gene lost 6 bases, with 21 bases spanning the gap. The CDR3 has 16 residues. CDR1 MDHEN and CDR2 SYDVKM come from the germline V gene. The CDR3 DNA follows: TGTGCCAGCAGCCATAGAGGGTTCCGGGGCTTTCAGCCCCAGCATTTT. Amino acid sequence: CASSHRGFRGFQPQHF.

The rearrangement links TRBV11-1 to TRBJ2-7, with no clear D. This CDR3 has 16 residues. The germline V gene encodes CDR1 SGHAT and CDR2 FQDESV (reference sequence). V was pared by 5 bases and J by 6 bases, with 23 bases between. This CDR3 reads CASSPGPWGPSPEQYF. As DNA, the CDR3 is TGTGCCAGCAGCCCAGGACCCTGGGGTCCGTCGCCCGAGCAGTACTTC.

The genes are TRBV12-5 and TRBJ2-1, with D uncertain. V shed 6 bases and J shed 7 bases, with 16 bases lying between them. This CDR3 contains 14 residues. Germline CDR1 and CDR2: LGHNT and FRNRAP. This CDR3 is CASGLGRGRNEQFF. CDR3 coding DNA: TGTGCTAGTGGACTCGGACGAGGACGGAATGAGCAGTTCTTC. The variable domain in full, with the rest retrieved from reference TRBV12-5 and TRBJ2-1, is DARVTQTPRHKVTEMGQEVTMRCQPILGHNTVFWYRQTMMQGLELLAYFRNRAPLDDSGMPKDRFSAEMPDATLATLKIQPSEPRDSAVYFCASGLGRGRNEQFFGPGTRLTVL.

The chain employs TRBV6-5 and TRBJ1-1; D is uncertain. Germline lookup yields CDR1 MNHEY and CDR2 SVGAGI. V lost 2 bases and J lost 4, with 8 bases in between. The CDR3 spans 13 residues. The DNA for the CDR3 is TGTGCCAGCAGTTACACGTTAACCACTGAAGCTTTCTTT. This sequence encodes CASSYTLTTEAFF.

The gene calls are TRBV9 and TRBJ1-1; D not certain. Between the trimmed V and J ends, which lost 0 bases and 0 bases, there was a span of 9 bases. CDR3 length: 15 residues. From germline, CDR1 is SGDLS and CDR2 YYNGEE. CDR3 residues: CASSVAGLMNTEAFF. The CDR3 DNA reads as TGTGCCAGCAGCGTAGCTGGACTCATGAACACTGAAGCTTTCTTT.

In its sample, this clone was seen once. The gene calls are TRBV5-1 and TRBJ2-3, with TRBD2 matching 12 bases. V was clipped by 0 bases and J by 3 bases; unmatched bases: 2. Germline CDR1 is SGHRS and CDR2 is YFSETQ. The CDR3 has 16 amino acids. CDR3: CASSLAGTSGTDTQYF. The CDR3 region has the DNA TGCGCCAGCAGCTTGGCCGGGACTAGCGGGACAGATACGCAGTATTTT.

The chain carries TRBV5-1 and TRBJ2-7, with a tentative D call TRBD1 (6 bases). Trimming cost V 2 bases and J 9 bases, with 9 bases left between them. This CDR3 is built from 11 residues. In germline, CDR1 is SGHRS, CDR2 YFSETQ. The CDR3 protein is CASSLQGAQYF. CDR3 in DNA: TGCGCCAGCAGCTTACAGGGCGCGCAGTACTTC.

In DNA form, the CDR3 reads TGTGCCAGCAGCGTAGATGCGGCGGCGGAAGCTTTCTTT. It yields the protein CASSVDAAAEAFF. The rearrangement joins TRBV9 to TRBJ1-1; D not certain. Germline assignment: CDR1 SGDLS and CDR2 YYNGEE. The CDR3 spans 13 residues. V lost 0 bases and J lost 8, with 11 bases in between. The full variable domain, in which reference TRBV9 and TRBJ1-1 provide the parts outside the CDR3, is DSGVTQTPKHLITATGQRVTLRCSPRSGDLSVYWYQQSLDQGLQFLIQYYNGEERAKGNILERFSAQQFPDLHSELNLSSLELGDSALYFCASSVDAAAEAFFGQGTRLTVV.

The chain is built from TRBV6-5 and TRBJ1-3; no clear D gene. CDR1 MNHEY and CDR2 SVGAGI come from the germline V gene. The V end was cut by 4 bases, the J end by 2 bases, with 12 bases between. CDR3 length: 15 residues. The CDR3 spells CASSSKTRAGNTIYF. Written as DNA, the CDR3 is TGTGCCAGCAGTTCAAAGACGCGGGCTGGAAACACCATATATTTT.

This chain joins TRBV5-3 and TRBJ2-1; maybe TRBD1 (6 bases). TRBV5-3 is placed among ORFs of uncertain function. Between the trimmed V and J ends, which lost 4 bases and 0 bases, there was a span of 11 bases. This CDR3 has 15 residues. CDR3 nucleotides: TGTGCCAGAAGCATACAGGGAAGCTCCTACAATGAGCAGTTCTTC. Translation: CARSIQGSSYNEQFF.

The J gene is TRBJ2-7, the V gene TRBV29-1, with a weak D call TRBD1 (5 bases). The length of the CDR3 is 13 residues. V lost 0 bases and J 7 bases, leaving 13 bases between the germline ends. Germline loops: CDR1 SQVTM, CDR2 ANQGSEA. The CDR3 nucleotides read TGCAGCGTTGAAGAGGCAGGGTCAGGAGAGCAGTACTTC. It specifies CSVEEAGSGEQYF.

The chain employs TRBV5-4 and TRBJ2-3; 7 nucleotides agree with TRBD1. This CDR3 has 14 amino acids. CDR1 SGHNT and CDR2 YYREEE come from the germline V gene (reference sequence). V trimming: 7 bases; J trimming: 3 bases; junction bases outside the gene matches: 8. The CDR3: CASASGTATDTQYF. As DNA, the CDR3 is TGTGCCAGCGCCTCCGGGACAGCTACAGATACGCAGTATTTT. Combining the CDR3 with reference TRBV5-4 and TRBJ2-3 gives the whole variable domain ETGVTQSPTHLIKTRGQQVTLRCSSQSGHNTVSWYQQALGQGPQFIFQYYREEENGRGNFPPRFSGLQFPNYSSELNVNALELDDSALYLCASASGTATDTQYFGPGTRLTVL.

This clone has more than one count but fewer than ten. The chain has TRBV3-1 (or the pseudogene TRBV3-2) and TRBJ1-1; TRBD1 is a possible D gene (5 bases). V was trimmed by 1 base and J by 4 bases, leaving 7 bases between them. Germline V lookup: CDR1 LGHDT, CDR2 YNNKEL (reference sequence). The CDR3 contains 13 residues. The CDR3 region is CASSQGRGTEAFF. CDR3 in DNA: TGTGCCAGCAGCCAAGGGAGGGGCACTGAAGCTTTCTTT.

V gene TRBV18 combines with J gene TRBJ2-7, with TRBD1 identical over 8 bases. Germline trimming cut 6 bases from V and 2 bases from J; bases unmatched to any gene: 6. Germline V gene lookup returns CDR1 KGHSH and CDR2 LQKENI. The CDR3 length is 14 residues. The CDR3 nucleotides are TGTGCCAGCTCCCCGTTGGGACAGGCCTACGAGCAGTACTTC. Amino acid sequence: CASSPLGQAYEQYF.

This clone has just a few counts. V usage is TRBV3-1 (or the pseudogene TRBV3-2) and J usage is TRBJ1-2; TRBD1 matches 7 bases. Germline V gives CDR1 LGHDT, CDR2 YNNKEL (reference sequence). CDR3 length: 13 amino acids. V trimming: 2 bases; J trimming: 8 bases; junction bases outside the gene matches: 5. CDR3 amino acids: CASSQQGGPGYTF. Here the CDR3 DNA reads TGTGCCAGCAGCCAACAGGGGGGGCCAGGCTACACCTTC.

This clone turned up a few times. The genes are TRBV6-1 and TRBJ2-7, with D unclear. With 2 bases removed from V and 1 base from J, the gap between germline ends came to 12 bases. The CDR3 covers 15 residues. The germline CDR1 and CDR2 sequences are MNHNS and SASEGT. DNA for the CDR3: TGTGCCAGCAGTGAACAGGCTAAAGGGTCCTACGAGCAGTACTTC. Amino acid sequence: CASSEQAKGSYEQYF.

V is TRBV6-5 and J is TRBJ2-3, with D perhaps TRBD2 (5 bases). This CDR3 is built from 14 residues. Germline assignment: CDR1 MNHEY and CDR2 SVGAGI. V was trimmed by 0 bases and J by 2 bases, leaving 6 bases between them. The CDR3 DNA reads as TGTGCCAGCAGTTACTCGCGGGCCACAGATACGCAGTATTTT. This gives the protein CASSYSRATDTQYF.

V and J are TRBV20-1 and TRBJ2-5; no firm D call. Trimming removed 7 bases from V and 2 bases from J, with 8 bases in between. The germline gives CDR1 DFQATT, CDR2 SNEGSKA (reference sequence). The CDR3 extends over 11 amino acids. DNA for the CDR3: TGCAGTGTGAGAGAACAAGAGACCCAGTACTTC. This gives the protein CSVREQETQYF.

Only a few counts were recorded for this clone. This chain links TRBV9 with TRBJ1-5; the D is unclear. CDR1 is SGDLS and CDR2 is YYNGEE in the germline V gene. V was cut by 0 bases and J by 3 bases, with 7 bases left in between. The CDR3 is 14 amino acids. The CDR3 protein is CASSVAGYNQPQHF. Written as DNA, the CDR3 is TGTGCCAGCAGCGTAGCCGGGTACAATCAGCCCCAGCATTTT.

The J gene is TRBJ2-7, the V gene TRBV10-1; TRBD1 agrees at 7 bases. CDR1 WNHNN and CDR2 SYGVQD come from the germline V gene (reference sequence). J was trimmed by 0 bases and V by 2 bases; bases with no gene match: 4. The CDR3 has 15 amino acids. The CDR3 DNA is TGCGCCAGCAGTGAGGGGGACAGTCCCTCCTACGAGCAGTACTTC. Translation: CASSEGDSPSYEQYF.

The CDR3: CASSLEQGVGETQYF. CDR3 nucleotides: TGTGCCAGCAGCTTGGAACAGGGGGTAGGAGAGACCCAGTACTTC. The chain uses TRBV11-3 and TRBJ2-5; 8 positions agree with TRBD1. With V trimmed by 3 bases and J by 4 bases, 7 bases remained unmatched. The CDR3 covers 15 residues. CDR1 and CDR2 from the germline V gene are SGHNT and YENEEA. Drawing the rest from reference TRBV11-3 and TRBJ2-5, the complete variable domain is EAGVVQSPRYKIIEKKQPVAFWCNPISGHNTLYWYLQNLGQGPELLIRYENEEAVDDSQLPKDRFSAERLKGVDSTLKIQPAELGDSAVYLCASSLEQGVGETQYFGPGTRLLVL.